The 29 T cell receptor beta chains listed next were all sequenced from one sample in a study of shared clonotypes between healthy human individuals. Sequencing was performed with immunoSEQ multiplex PCR; in TCRdb, only in-frame clones are kept and a portion is missing. Of 2 million to 2.5 million clones in the sample, nearly 97% were seen once. Sample: naive CD4+ T cells sorted from blood. Subset denoted: CD45RA+ positively selected. The origin of the receptors is a man between 18 and 29 years old in good health.

This clone was picked up a small number of times. Germline and junction disagree at one end, which may indicate a read error. This rearrangement joins TRBV19 to TRBJ2-7, with 7 bases lining up with TRBD2. The length of the CDR3 is 13 residues. Germline CDR1 is LNHDA and CDR2 is SQIVND (reference sequence). Written as DNA, the CDR3 is TGTGCCACGCGCCGGGACTACTCCCACGAGCAGTACTTC. Translated: CATRRDYSHEQYF.

V and J are TRBV30 and TRBJ2-3, with 7 nucleotides matching TRBD1. Germline V gives CDR1 GTSNPN, CDR2 SVGIG (reference sequence). The CDR3 runs to 15 residues. V shed 3 bases and J 0 bases; nucleotides not matched to a gene: 6. CDR3 sequence reads: CAWSPDRPSTDTQYF. The CDR3 DNA follows: TGTGCCTGGAGCCCGGACAGGCCTAGCACAGATACGCAGTATTTT.

V is TRBV4-1 and J is TRBJ1-5; D is possibly TRBD1 (5 bases). Trimming pared 2 bases from V and 8 bases from J, leaving 10 bases between. This CDR3 region has 13 residues. Per the germline V gene, CDR1 is MGHRA and CDR2 is YSYEKL. CDR3 DNA sequence: TGCGCCAGCAGCCAACTACTCAGGGAGCCCCAGCATTTT. Residues: CASSQLLREPQHF.

This chain connects TRBV7-9 to TRBJ1-3; D remains unclear. Deletions cut 4 bases from V and 4 bases from J, with 14 bases between. The CDR3 has 15 amino acids. Germline V gene data show CDR1 as SEHNR and CDR2 as FQNEAQ (reference sequence). In DNA form, the CDR3 reads TGTGCCAGCAGCTCGCTGGAGTTGGTCGGAAACACCATATATTTT. This sequence encodes CASSSLELVGNTIYF.

The gene calls are TRBV30 and TRBJ1-1, with a weak D call TRBD1 (5 bases). The CDR3 loop spans 14 amino acids. Germline CDR1 and CDR2: GTSNPN and SVGIG (reference sequence). V lost 2 bases, J lost 0 bases, and 10 bases lay in between. DNA of the CDR3: TGTGCCTGGAGTCAGGGCACCCTGAACACTGAAGCTTTCTTT. Its translation is CAWSQGTLNTEAFF.

The rearrangement links TRBV5-4 to TRBJ2-3; 7 positions match TRBD2. The CDR3 spans 17 residues. V lost 1 base and J lost 2; bases outside the gene matches: 10. Germline CDR1 and CDR2: SGHNT and YYREEE (reference sequence). The CDR3 sequence is CASSLQQSGANTDTQYF. CDR3 DNA sequence: TGTGCCAGCAGCTTGCAACAGAGCGGGGCCAACACAGATACGCAGTATTTT. Full variable domain (remainder filled in from reference TRBV5-4 and TRBJ2-3): ETGVTQSPTHLIKTRGQQVTLRCSSQSGHNTVSWYQQALGQGPQFIFQYYREEENGRGNFPPRFSGLQFPNYSSELNVNALELDDSALYLCASSLQQSGANTDTQYFGPGTRLTVL.

About this clone itself: Its ends do not fully match the called genes, so a read error is possible. This chain joins TRBV7-9 and TRBJ2-4, with TRBD1 identical over 7 bases. The CDR3 consists of 11 residues. Per the germline V gene, CDR1 is SEHNR and CDR2 is FQNEAQ (reference sequence). The CDR3 loop reads CASSPRDSKDF. CDR3 nucleotides: TGTGCCAGCAGCCCCCGGGACAGTAAGGACTTC.

The rearrangement links TRBV2 to TRBJ1-1, with D possibly matching TRBD1 (5 bases). The ends were cut back, 5 bases at V and 1 base at J, with 8 bases in the middle. The CDR3 is 13 residues long. Germline V gene data show CDR1 as SNHLY and CDR2 as FYNNEI. CDR3 residues: CASSQQANTEAFF. DNA of the CDR3: TGTGCCAGCAGTCAACAGGCGAACACTGAAGCTTTCTTT.

This sequence joins TRBV10-3 and TRBJ1-2; 8 bases agree with TRBD1. This CDR3 is 14 amino acids long. Germline V gene lookup returns CDR1 ENHRY and CDR2 SYGVKD. V lost 5 bases and J lost 8; bases outside the gene matches: 10. CDR3: CAISPGTGLGGYTF. For the CDR3, the DNA is TGTGCCATCAGTCCCGGGACAGGTTTGGGGGGCTACACCTTC.

The rearrangement joins TRBV30 to TRBJ2-1, with D unclear. The germline V gene has CDR1 GTSNPN and CDR2 SVGIG (reference sequence). V was shortened by 2 bases and J by 5 bases, with 7 bases between the two germline ends. The CDR3 contains 12 residues. CDR3 in DNA: TGTGCCTGGAGTATCGAGGACAATGAGCAGTTCTTC. Protein sequence: CAWSIEDNEQFF.

This chain links TRBV6-1 with TRBJ2-7; TRBD1 matches at 8 bases. Germline assignment: CDR1 MNHNS and CDR2 SASEGT. The CDR3 has 15 amino acids. Trimming took 6 bases from V and 2 from J; bases not matched to a gene: 9. The CDR3 reads CASRKTGAGTYEQYF. The CDR3 nucleotides are TGTGCCAGCAGGAAGACAGGGGCCGGGACCTACGAGCAGTACTTC.

The CDR3 nucleotides are TGCGCCAGCAGCCAAGATCTTACTAGCGGGGGGTACAATGAGCAGTTCTTC. Translated: CASSQDLTSGGYNEQFF. V usage is TRBV4-3 and J usage is TRBJ2-1; 12 nucleotides agree with TRBD2. Per germline, CDR1 LGHNA and CDR2 YSLEER. V gave up 0 bases and J gave up 4 bases; unmatched junction bases: 4. The CDR3 runs to 17 residues.

The V gene is TRBV5-1, the J gene TRBJ1-4; the D is unclear. The CDR3 runs to 15 residues. Trimming left V 0 bases short and J 0 bases short, with 6 bases between. CDR1 is SGHRS, CDR2 YFSETQ, per germline. This CDR3 is CASSLADSTNEKLFF. In DNA, the CDR3 is TGCGCCAGCAGCTTGGCCGACTCAACTAATGAAAAACTGTTTTTT.

The rearrangement uses TRBV30 and TRBJ2-1; TRBD2 aligns across 9 bases. The CDR3 sequence is 17 residues long. The germline CDR1 and CDR2 sequences are GTSNPN and SVGIG (reference sequence). V was clipped by 2 bases and J by 6 bases; unmatched bases: 14. The chain's CDR3 is CAWSRTKIGGRANEQFF. The CDR3 DNA sequence: TGTGCCTGGAGTCGAACGAAGATTGGCGGGAGGGCCAATGAGCAGTTCTTC.

The rearrangement uses TRBV19 and TRBJ2-1; no reliable D call. There are 18 residues in the CDR3. Germline CDR1 and CDR2: LNHDA and SQIVND (reference sequence). V lost 3 bases and J lost 4, with 22 bases in between. The CDR3 sequence is CASSMGLPAGPIYNEQFF. In DNA, the CDR3 is TGTGCCAGTAGTATGGGTCTCCCTGCCGGGCCCATTTACAATGAGCAGTTCTTC. Full variable domain (outside the CDR3, taken from reference TRBV19 and TRBJ2-1): DGGITQSPKYLFRKEGQNVTLSCEQNLNHDAMYWYRQDPGQGLRLIYYSQIVNDFQKGDIAEGYSVSREKKESFPLTVTSAQKNPTAFYLCASSMGLPAGPIYNEQFFGPGTRLTVL.

The V and J genes are TRBV10-3 and TRBJ2-1, with D possibly being TRBD2 (6 bases). Germline V gene sequence: CDR1 ENHRY, CDR2 SYGVKD. Trimming removed 4 bases from V and 7 bases from J, with 14 bases in between. The CDR3 runs 14 residues. The CDR3 loop is CAISATGTPNEQFF. As DNA, the CDR3 is TGTGCCATCAGTGCTACCGGGACTCCTAATGAGCAGTTCTTC.

The chain uses TRBV11-2 and TRBJ2-3; no firm D call. The CDR3 is 13 residues long. The V gene's germline CDR1 is SGHAT and CDR2 FQNNGV. V dropped 2 bases and J dropped 8 bases, with 11 bases sitting between them. CDR3 nucleotides: TGTGCCAGCAGCTTACAGGTGCAGGTTACGCAGTATTTT. Amino acids: CASSLQVQVTQYF.

This chain uses TRBV7-8 with TRBJ2-1, with D possibly being TRBD2 (6 bases). Looked up from germline, CDR1 is SGHVS and CDR2 is FQNEAQ. V was pared by 0 bases and J by 0 bases, with 12 bases between. The length of the CDR3 is 17 residues. Written as DNA, the CDR3 is TGTGCCAGCAGCTTAGCGACGGGAGAGGGCTCCTACAATGAGCAGTTCTTC. Its protein is CASSLATGEGSYNEQFF.

Concerning this clone itself: A read error may produce the germline difference seen at one junction end. The chain links TRBV5-1 to TRBJ1-2, with TRBD1 matching over 8 bases. The CDR3 covers 15 residues. Germline V gene data show CDR1 as SGHRS and CDR2 as YFSETQ. The CDR3, as DNA: TGTGCCAGCAGCTTGGGCACAGGGGGTGCCTATGGCTACACCTTC. It yields the protein CASSLGTGGAYGYTF.

A word on this clone: The same CDR3 can be traced to other DNA sequences in this sample. The chain uses TRBV27 and TRBJ2-1; 11 bases align to TRBD2. After removal of 6 bases from V and 2 bases from J, the junction contained 3 bases not matched to a gene. Germline CDR1 MNHEY, CDR2 SMNVEV (reference sequence). CDR3 length: 15 residues. DNA of the CDR3: TGTGCCAGCAGCCTAGCGGGAGGACCCTACAATGAGCAGTTCTTC. Translated, it gives CASSLAGGPYNEQFF.

CDR3 nucleotides: TGTGCCAGCAGCTTAGGACGGGGCCCCCAAGAGACCCAGTACTTC. This encodes CASSLGRGPQETQYF. The chain recombines TRBV7-2 with TRBJ2-5; D possibly uses TRBD1 or TRBD2 (5 bases each). V lost 1 base, J lost 1 base, and 10 bases lay in between. The CDR3 loop spans 15 amino acids. Germline V gives CDR1 SGHTA, CDR2 FQGNSA.

The chain has TRBV5-4 and TRBJ1-3; unclear D gene. The germline V gene encodes CDR1 SGHNT and CDR2 YYREEE (reference sequence). The V end lost 3 bases, the J end lost 0 bases, and 7 bases lay between the germline ends. The CDR3 spans 14 residues. The CDR3 sequence: CASSSRNSGNTIYF. The CDR3, as DNA: TGTGCCAGCAGCTCCAGGAACTCTGGAAACACCATATATTTT.

The V call is TRBV25-1, the J call TRBJ2-1; 13 positions match TRBD2. The germline gives CDR1 MGHDK, CDR2 SYGVNS. The CDR3 is made up of 18 amino acids. Germline trimming cut 6 bases from V and 5 bases from J; bases unmatched to any gene: 13. The CDR3 DNA is TGTGCCAGCAGCCTGCTCTATCAACTAGCGGGAGGGAACAATGAGCAGTTCTTC. Protein: CASSLLYQLAGGNNEQFF.

V is TRBV18 and J is TRBJ1-2; D is unclear. Germline V gives CDR1 KGHSH, CDR2 LQKENI. The CDR3 spans 16 residues. V was pared by 3 bases and J by 4 bases, with 18 bases between. In DNA form, the CDR3 reads TGTGCCAGCTCACCCCCCCTGGAGGCCCTCTTCTATGGCTACACCTTC. This encodes CASSPPLEALFYGYTF. The whole variable domain, remainder taken from reference TRBV18 and TRBJ1-2, is NAGVMQNPRHLVRRRGQEARLRCSPMKGHSHVYWYRQLPEEGLKFMVYLQKENIIDESGMPKERFSAEFPKEGPSILRIQQVVRGDSAAYFCASSPPLEALFYGYTFGSGTRLTVV.

This clone was detected only once. V gene TRBV9 combines with J gene TRBJ2-1; D gene ambiguous. The V end lost 0 bases, the J end lost 2 bases, and 9 bases lay between the germline ends. Germline V gene lookup returns CDR1 SGDLS and CDR2 YYNGEE. The CDR3 has 15 amino acids. CDR3 in amino acids: CASSVDVAAYNEQFF. Here the CDR3 DNA reads TGTGCCAGCAGCGTAGACGTCGCGGCCTACAATGAGCAGTTCTTC.

This chain links TRBV2 with TRBJ1-3; D not certain. The V end lost 6 bases, the J end lost 3 bases, and 12 bases lay between the germline ends. The CDR3 length is 14 residues. Germline CDR1 reads SNHLY; CDR2 reads FYNNEI. Here the CDR3 reads CASRESGVGNTIYF. The CDR3 DNA reads as TGTGCCAGCAGGGAGAGTGGGGTTGGAAACACCATATATTTT.

Worth noting for this clone: This same CDR3 is encoded by further DNA sequences in the sample. The rearrangement joins TRBV30 to TRBJ1-5; D is unclear. This CDR3 spans 14 amino acids. CDR1 is GTSNPN, CDR2 SVGIG, per germline (reference sequence). The V end was cut by 3 bases, the J end by 4 bases, with 13 bases between. The CDR3 region has the DNA TGTGCCTGGAGCCTGGACGGGTCGAATCAGCCCCAGCATTTT. It specifies CAWSLDGSNQPQHF.

This sequence joins TRBV2 and TRBJ2-2, with 9 bases lining up with TRBD1. CDR3 length equals 15 residues. Germline lookup yields CDR1 SNHLY and CDR2 FYNNEI. The J segment lost 3 bases and the V segment lost 8 bases, leaving 7 bases of the junction unmatched. The CDR3 region is CASGPGQGYTGELFF. The CDR3 DNA reads as TGTGCCAGCGGACCGGGACAGGGTTACACCGGGGAGCTGTTTTTT.

Regarding this clone: One junction end disagrees with the germline gene, perhaps due to a read error. Other DNA sequences in this sample translate to the same CDR3. The CDR3, as DNA: TGTGCCAGCAGTTTGGACAGGGGCTCCTACAATGAGCAGTTCTTC. This sequence encodes CASSLDRGSYNEQFF. V is TRBV5-4 and J is TRBJ2-1, with 9 bases fitting TRBD1. The CDR3 extends over 15 amino acids. From germline, CDR1 is SGHNT and CDR2 YYREEE (reference sequence).